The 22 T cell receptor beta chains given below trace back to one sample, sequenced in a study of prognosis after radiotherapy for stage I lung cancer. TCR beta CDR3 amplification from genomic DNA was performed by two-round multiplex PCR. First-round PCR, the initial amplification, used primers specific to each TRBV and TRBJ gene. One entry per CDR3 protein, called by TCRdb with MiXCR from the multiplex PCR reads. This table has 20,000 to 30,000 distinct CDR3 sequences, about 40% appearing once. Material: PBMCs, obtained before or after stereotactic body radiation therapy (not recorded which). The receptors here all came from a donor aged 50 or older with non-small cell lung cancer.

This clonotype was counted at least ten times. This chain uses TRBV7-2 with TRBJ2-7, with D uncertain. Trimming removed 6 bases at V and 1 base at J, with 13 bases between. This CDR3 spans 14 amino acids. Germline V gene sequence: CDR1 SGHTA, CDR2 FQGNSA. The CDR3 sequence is CASSHGLSSYEQYF. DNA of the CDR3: TGTGCCAGCAGTCACGGTCTCTCGTCCTACGAGCAGTACTTC.

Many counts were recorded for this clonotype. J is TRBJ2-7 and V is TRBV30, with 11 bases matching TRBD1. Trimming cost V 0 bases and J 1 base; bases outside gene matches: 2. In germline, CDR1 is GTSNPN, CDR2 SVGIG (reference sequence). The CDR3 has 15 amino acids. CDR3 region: CAWSVRDRGSYEQYF. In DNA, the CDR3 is TGTGCCTGGAGTGTCCGGGACAGGGGGTCCTACGAGCAGTACTTC.

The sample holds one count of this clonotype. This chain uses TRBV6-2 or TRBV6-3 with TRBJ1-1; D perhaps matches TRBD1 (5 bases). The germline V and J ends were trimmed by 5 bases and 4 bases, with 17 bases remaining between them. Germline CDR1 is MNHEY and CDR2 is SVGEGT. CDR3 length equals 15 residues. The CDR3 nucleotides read TGTGCCAGCAGTGGGGGAGATCTTCGGGGCACTGAAGCTTTCTTT. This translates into CASSGGDLRGTEAFF.

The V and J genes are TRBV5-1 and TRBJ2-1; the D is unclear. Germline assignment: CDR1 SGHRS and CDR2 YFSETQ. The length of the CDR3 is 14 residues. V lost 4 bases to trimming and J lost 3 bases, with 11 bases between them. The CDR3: CASSERRNYNEQFF. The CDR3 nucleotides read TGCGCCAGCAGCGAGCGACGGAACTACAATGAGCAGTTCTTC.

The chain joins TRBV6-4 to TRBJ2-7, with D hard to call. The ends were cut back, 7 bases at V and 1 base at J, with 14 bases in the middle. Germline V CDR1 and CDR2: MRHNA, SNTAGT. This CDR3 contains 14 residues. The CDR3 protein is CASIARHLSYEQYF. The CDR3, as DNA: TGTGCCAGCATTGCTCGCCACTTGTCCTACGAGCAGTACTTC.

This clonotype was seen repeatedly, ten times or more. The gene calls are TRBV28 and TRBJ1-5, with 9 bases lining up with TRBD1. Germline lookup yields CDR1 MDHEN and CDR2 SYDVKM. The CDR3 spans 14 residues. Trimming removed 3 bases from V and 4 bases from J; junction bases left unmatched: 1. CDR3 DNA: TGTGCCAGCAGTTTCGGGACAGGGAATCAGCCCCAGCATTTT. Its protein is CASSFGTGNQPQHF.

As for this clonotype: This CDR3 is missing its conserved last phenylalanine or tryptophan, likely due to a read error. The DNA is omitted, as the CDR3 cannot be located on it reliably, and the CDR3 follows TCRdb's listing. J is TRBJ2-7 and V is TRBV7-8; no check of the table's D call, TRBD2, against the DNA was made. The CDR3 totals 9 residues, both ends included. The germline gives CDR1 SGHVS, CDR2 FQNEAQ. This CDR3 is CASSLGLAG.

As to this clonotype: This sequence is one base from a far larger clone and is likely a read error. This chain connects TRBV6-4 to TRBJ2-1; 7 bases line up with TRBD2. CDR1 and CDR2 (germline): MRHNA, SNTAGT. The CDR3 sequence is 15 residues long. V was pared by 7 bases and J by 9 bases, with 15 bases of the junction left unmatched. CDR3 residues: CASTPASGSMVEQFF. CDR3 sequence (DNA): TGTGCCAGCACCCCTGCTAGCGGCAGTATGGTTGAGCAGTTCTTC.

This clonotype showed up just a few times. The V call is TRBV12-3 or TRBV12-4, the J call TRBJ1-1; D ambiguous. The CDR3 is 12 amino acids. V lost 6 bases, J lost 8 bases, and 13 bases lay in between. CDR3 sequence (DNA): TGTGCCAGCAGCTTCGGGTCCTTGGAAGCTTTCTTT. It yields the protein CASSFGSLEAFF.

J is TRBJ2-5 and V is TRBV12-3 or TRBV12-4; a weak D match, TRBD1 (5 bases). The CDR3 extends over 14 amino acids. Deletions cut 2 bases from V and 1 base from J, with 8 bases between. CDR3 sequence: CASSLPGLQETQYF. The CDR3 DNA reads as TGTGCCAGCAGTTTACCAGGGCTCCAAGAGACCCAGTACTTC.

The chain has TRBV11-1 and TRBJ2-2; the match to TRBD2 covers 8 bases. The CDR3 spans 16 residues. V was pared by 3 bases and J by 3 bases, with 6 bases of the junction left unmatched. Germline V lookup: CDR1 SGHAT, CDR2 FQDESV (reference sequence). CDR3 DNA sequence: TGTGCCAGCAGCTTTGCGGGAGGCGGGGACACCGGGGAGCTGTTTTTT. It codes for CASSFAGGGDTGELFF.

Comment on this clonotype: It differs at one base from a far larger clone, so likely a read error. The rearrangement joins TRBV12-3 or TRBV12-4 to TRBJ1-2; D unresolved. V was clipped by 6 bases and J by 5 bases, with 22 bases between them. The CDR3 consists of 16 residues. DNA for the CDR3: TGTGCCAGCAGCACTACGGGAGGTCCGGGAGCGTATGGCTACACCTTC. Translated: CASSTTGGPGAYGYTF.

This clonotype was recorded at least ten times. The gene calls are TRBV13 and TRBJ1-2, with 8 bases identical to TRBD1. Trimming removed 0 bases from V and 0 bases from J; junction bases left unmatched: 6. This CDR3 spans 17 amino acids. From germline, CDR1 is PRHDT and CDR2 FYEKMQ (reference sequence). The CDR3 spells CASSLGSLQGANYGYTF. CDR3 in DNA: TGTGCCAGCAGCTTAGGCTCCTTACAGGGGGCTAACTATGGCTACACCTTC.

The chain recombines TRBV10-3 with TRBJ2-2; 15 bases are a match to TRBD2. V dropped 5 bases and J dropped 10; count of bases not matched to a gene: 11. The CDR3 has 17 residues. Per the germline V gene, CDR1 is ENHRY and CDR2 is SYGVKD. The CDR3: CAISPGTSGRMVVELFF. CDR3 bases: TGTGCCATCAGTCCCGGGACTAGCGGGAGGATGGTCGTGGAGCTGTTTTTT.

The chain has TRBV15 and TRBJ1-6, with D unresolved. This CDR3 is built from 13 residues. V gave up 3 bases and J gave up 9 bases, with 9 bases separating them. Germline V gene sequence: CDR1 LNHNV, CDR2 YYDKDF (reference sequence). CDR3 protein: CATSRVFGSPLHF. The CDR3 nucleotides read TGTGCCACCAGCAGGGTTTTTGGTTCACCCCTCCACTTT.

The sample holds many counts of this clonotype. The CDR3 DNA reads as TGTGCCTGGAGTGTCCCGGGACAGGGCCTCGACGAGCAGTACTTC. Translation gives CAWSVPGQGLDEQYF. This chain links TRBV30 with TRBJ2-7, with 9 bases identical to TRBD1. CDR1 GTSNPN and CDR2 SVGIG come from the germline V gene (reference sequence). The CDR3 covers 15 residues. V was pared by 0 bases and J by 5 bases, with 8 bases of the junction left unmatched.

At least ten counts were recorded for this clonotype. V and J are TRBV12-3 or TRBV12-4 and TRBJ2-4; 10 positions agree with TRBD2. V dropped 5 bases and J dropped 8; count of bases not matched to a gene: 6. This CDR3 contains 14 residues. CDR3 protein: CASSRAGGPDIQYF. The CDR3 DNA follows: TGTGCCAGCAGTCGAGCGGGAGGGCCGGACATTCAGTACTTC.

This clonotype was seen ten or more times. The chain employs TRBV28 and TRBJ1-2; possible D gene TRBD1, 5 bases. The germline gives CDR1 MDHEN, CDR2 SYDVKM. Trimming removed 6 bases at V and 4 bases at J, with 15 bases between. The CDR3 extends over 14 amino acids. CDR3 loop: CASRGLRGSYGYTF. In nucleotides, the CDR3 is TGTGCCAGCAGAGGCCTTAGGGGAAGCTATGGCTACACCTTC.

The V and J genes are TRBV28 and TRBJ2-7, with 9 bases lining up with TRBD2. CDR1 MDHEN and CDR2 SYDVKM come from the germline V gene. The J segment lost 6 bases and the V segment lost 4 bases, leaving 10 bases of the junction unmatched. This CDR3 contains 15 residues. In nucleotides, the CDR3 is TGTGCCAGCAGTTCCGTCGGGACTAGCACTTGCGAGCAGTACTTC. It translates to CASSSVGTSTCEQYF.

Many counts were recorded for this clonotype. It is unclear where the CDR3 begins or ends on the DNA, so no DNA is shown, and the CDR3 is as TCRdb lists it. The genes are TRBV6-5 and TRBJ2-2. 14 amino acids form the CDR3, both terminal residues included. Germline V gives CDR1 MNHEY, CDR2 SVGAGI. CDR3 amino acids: CASSWDLRAGELFF.

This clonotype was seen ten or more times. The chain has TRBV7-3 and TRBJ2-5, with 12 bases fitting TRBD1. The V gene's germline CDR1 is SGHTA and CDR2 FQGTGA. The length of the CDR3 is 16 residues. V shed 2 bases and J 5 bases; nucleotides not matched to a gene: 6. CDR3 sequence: CASSLLGTGGWETQYF. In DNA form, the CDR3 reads TGTGCCAGCAGCTTATTAGGGACAGGGGGCTGGGAGACCCAGTACTTC.

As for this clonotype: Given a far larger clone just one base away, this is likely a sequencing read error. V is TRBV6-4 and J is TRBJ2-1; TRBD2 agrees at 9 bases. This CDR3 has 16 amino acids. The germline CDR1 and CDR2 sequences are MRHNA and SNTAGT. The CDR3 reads CASSYSPLAGFNEQFF. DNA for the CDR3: TGTGCCAGCAGTTACTCGCCCCTAGCGGGGTTCAATGAGCAGTTCTTC.